These T cell receptor beta chains were read from a single sample in a study of OX40 agonist ivuxolimab in advanced cancers. Only in-frame clones appear in the TCRdb table, and some are missing; sequencing was by immunoSEQ multiplex PCR. In the table there are under 100,000 clones, more than 90% of which are singletons. Sequenced here: CD4+ or CD8+ T cells sorted from blood, sampled in a trial of the OX40 agonist ivuxolimab. The receptors were sampled from an adult with an advanced solid tumor such as melanoma, head and neck, liver or kidney cancer. Both conserved end residues are part of each CDR3. The D gene is left open where the match is weak. The listing skips clone size in some rows; elsewhere it reads once, few, many or a size class.

abundance	d_gene	v_gene	j_gene	CDR3aa	CDR3nt
NA	NA	TRBV7-2	TRBJ2-7	CASSSQGYEQYF	TGTGCCAGCAGCTCGCAGGGCTACGAGCAGTACTTC
NA	NA	TRBV30	TRBJ1-1	CAWIRGNTEAFF	TGTGCCTGGATACGAGGGAACACTGAAGCTTTCTTT
NA	NA	TRBV6-5	TRBJ1-2	CASSRLDRTNYGYTF	TGTGCCAGCAGTCGACTCGACAGGACCAACTATGGCTACACCTTC
NA	NA	TRBV20-1	TRBJ2-3	CSARSTDTQYF	TGCAGTGCCCGGAGCACAGATACGCAGTATTTT
NA	NA	TRBV7-8	TRBJ1-2	CASSSARDGYTF	TGTGCCAGCAGCTCCGCGAGGGATGGCTACACCTTC
NA	NA	TRBV6-5	TRBJ2-1	CASRGQSSYNEQFF	TGTGCCAGCAGAGGCCAGAGCTCCTACAATGAGCAGTTCTTC
NA	NA	TRBV6-6	TRBJ2-7	CASRVGQSYEQYF	TGTGCCAGCCGGGTGGGACAATCCTACGAGCAGTACTTC
NA	NA	TRBV5-1	TRBJ2-5	CASSPAGGKTQYF	TGCGCCAGCAGCCCGGCTGGGGGGAAGACCCAGTACTTC
NA	TRBD2	TRBV7-9	TRBJ2-7	CASSATSDHEQYF	TGTGCCAGCAGCGCGACTAGCGACCACGAGCAGTACTTC
NA	NA	TRBV20-1	TRBJ1-1	CGMIENTEAFF	TGCGGGATGATAGAGAACACTGAAGCTTTCTTT
once	NA	TRBV2	TRBJ2-3	CASSDLRGGSTDTQYF	TGTGCCAGCAGTGATTTGAGGGGCGGGAGCACAGATACGCAGTATTTT
once	TRBD1	TRBV18	TRBJ2-7	CASSRGTGGGEQYF	TGTGCCAGCTCACGGGGGACAGGGGGAGGCGAGCAGTACTTC
NA	NA	TRBV30	TRBJ2-7	CAWSVQIGNEQYF	TGTGCCTGGAGTGTACAGATTGGGAACGAGCAGTACTTC
NA	NA	TRBV12-5	TRBJ2-1	CASGSLSLSGSITYNEQFF	TGTGCTAGTGGCTCACTTTCATTGTCCGGGAGTATCACCTACAATGAGCAGTTCTTC
NA	NA	TRBV2	TRBJ2-4	CASSEEGLGNAKNIQYF	TGTGCCAGCAGTGAGGAGGGTCTCGGGAATGCCAAAAACATTCAGTACTTC
once	NA	TRBV7-9	TRBJ2-6	CASSSPSSGANVLTF	TGTGCCAGCAGCTCCCCTAGCTCTGGGGCCAACGTCCTGACTTTC
NA	NA	TRBV6-1	TRBJ1-4	CASSDGTTNEKLFF	TGTGCCAGCAGTGACGGGACAACTAATGAAAAACTGTTTTTT
NA	TRBD1	TRBV27	TRBJ2-7	CASSSLDRTEQYF	TGTGCCAGCAGTTCCCTGGACAGGACCGAGCAGTACTTC
NA	TRBD2	TRBV5-1	TRBJ2-5	CASSLSTSGSVETQYF	TGCGCCAGCAGCTTGTCGACTAGCGGGAGTGTAGAGACCCAGTACTTC
NA	TRBD1	TRBV25-1	TRBJ2-1	CASSDPQGDRFNEQFF	TGTGCCAGCAGTGACCCACAGGGGGACAGATTCAATGAGCAGTTCTTC
once	TRBD1	TRBV19	TRBJ1-2	CASSIEGTGTNYGYTF	TGTGCCAGTAGTATCGAAGGGACAGGGACTAACTATGGCTACACCTTC
NA	NA	TRBV5-6	TRBJ2-7	CASSFQRLAIEQYF	TGTGCCAGCAGCTTTCAGCGATTGGCGATAGAGCAGTACTTC
NA	NA	TRBV19	TRBJ2-3	CASSIWSGPDTQYF	TGTGCCAGTAGTATCTGGTCAGGGCCAGATACGCAGTATTTT
NA	NA	TRBV6-6	TRBJ1-3	CATEGRISSGNTIYF	TGTGCCACGGAGGGGAGGATAAGTTCTGGAAACACCATATATTTT
NA	NA	TRBV19	TRBJ2-2	CASSTSTGNAGELFF	TGTGCCAGTAGTACATCGACTGGGAACGCCGGGGAGCTGTTTTTT
NA	NA	TRBV11-2	TRBJ1-5	CASSLVGGDQPQHF	TGTGCCAGCAGCTTAGTGGGCGGGGATCAGCCCCAGCATTTT
NA	NA	TRBV5-1	TRBJ1-1	CASSLEMNTEAFF	TGCGCCAGCAGCTTGGAGATGAACACTGAAGCTTTCTTT
NA	TRBD1	TRBV6-5	TRBJ1-2	CASSSAGQGAQSTF	TGTGCCAGCAGCTCGGCGGGACAGGGGGCGCAAAGCACCTTC
NA	TRBD2	TRBV18	TRBJ2-1	CASSPPNLAGGNEQFF	TGTGCCAGCTCACCACCTAACCTAGCGGGAGGCAATGAGCAGTTCTTC
NA	NA	TRBV16	TRBJ1-3	CASSQSRAGNTIYF	TGTGCCAGCAGCCAATCTCGGGCAGGAAACACCATATATTTT
NA	NA	TRBV19	TRBJ1-2	CASSLLDSRLGYTF	TGTGCCAGTAGTTTGCTCGACAGTAGGTTAGGCTACACCTTC
NA	NA	TRBV7-9	TRBJ1-1	CASSLAGGLMNTEAFF	TGTGCCAGCAGCTTAGCGGGGGGGCTTATGAACACTGAAGCTTTCTTT